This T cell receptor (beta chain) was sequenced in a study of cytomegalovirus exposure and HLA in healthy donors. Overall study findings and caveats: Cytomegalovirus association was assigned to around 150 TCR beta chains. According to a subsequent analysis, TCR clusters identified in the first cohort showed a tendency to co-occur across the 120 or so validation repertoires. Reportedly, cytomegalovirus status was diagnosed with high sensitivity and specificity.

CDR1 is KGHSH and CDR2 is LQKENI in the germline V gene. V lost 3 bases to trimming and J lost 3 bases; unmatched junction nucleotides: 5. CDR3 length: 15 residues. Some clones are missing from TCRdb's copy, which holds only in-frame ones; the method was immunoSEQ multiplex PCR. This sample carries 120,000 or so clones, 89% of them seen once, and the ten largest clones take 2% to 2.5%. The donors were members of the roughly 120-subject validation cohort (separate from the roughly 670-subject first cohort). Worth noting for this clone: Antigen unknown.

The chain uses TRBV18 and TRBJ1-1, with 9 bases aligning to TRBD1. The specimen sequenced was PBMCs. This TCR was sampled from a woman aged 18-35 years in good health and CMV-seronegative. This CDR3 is CASSPNRGRDTEAFF. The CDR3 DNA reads TGTGCCAGCTCACCTAACAGGGGGCGCGACACTGAAGCTTTCTTT.